Listed below are T cell receptor beta chains from one sample, sequenced in a study of blood T cell repertoires in COVID-19. Method: immunoSEQ multiplex PCR; TCRdb's copy keeps in-frame clones and lacks some. The sample lists 100,000 to 150,000 clones, about 89% occurring once. Sequenced material: peripheral blood. Receptors were obtained from a man aged 55 to 70 with COVID-19, enrolled during active disease. CDR3s include the opening cysteine and the closing phenylalanine or tryptophan.

J gene: TRBJ2-3; V gene: TRBV5-1; CDR3 length: 15; CDR3 protein: CASSFSGGGTDTQYF
J gene: TRBJ1-4; V gene: TRBV5-1; CDR3 length: 15; CDR3 protein: CASSLDTGTGAKLFF
J gene: TRBJ2-5; V gene: TRBV7-2; CDR3 length: 15; CDR3 protein: CASSLGQGIQETQYF
J gene: TRBJ1-3; V gene: TRBV7-9; CDR3 length: 14; CDR3 protein: CASSLGSSGNTIYF
J gene: TRBJ2-5; V gene: TRBV29-1; CDR3 length: 16; CDR3 protein: CSVGNMVTWVGETQYF
J gene: TRBJ1-3; V gene: TRBV19; CDR3 length: 13; CDR3 protein: CASSKSSGNTIYF
J gene: TRBJ1-5; V gene: TRBV21-1; CDR3 length: 19; CDR3 protein: CASSKDPGQGKFGNQPQHF
J gene: TRBJ1-2; V gene: TRBV5-1; CDR3 length: 14; CDR3 protein: CASSLVQGNDGYTF
J gene: TRBJ1-1; V gene: TRBV5-6; CDR3 length: 14; CDR3 protein: CASSRGQGLRGAFF
J gene: TRBJ1-4; V gene: TRBV28; CDR3 length: 14; CDR3 protein: CASKWGGRNEKLFF
J gene: TRBJ1-2; V gene: TRBV6-5; CDR3 length: 11; CDR3 protein: CASSPTFGYTF
J gene: TRBJ2-5; V gene: TRBV5-4; CDR3 length: 14; CDR3 protein: CASSWTGRQETQYF
J gene: TRBJ1-6; V gene: TRBV18; CDR3 length: 15; CDR3 protein: CASSPPGQVRSPLHF
J gene: TRBJ1-2; V gene: TRBV30; CDR3 length: 16; CDR3 protein: CAWSPTPTGFNYGYTF
J gene: TRBJ2-7; V gene: TRBV2; CDR3 length: 13; CDR3 protein: CASSEGDIYEQYF
J gene: TRBJ2-6; V gene: TRBV30; CDR3 length: 19; CDR3 protein: CAWSVSPGQGRSGANVLTF
J gene: TRBJ1-2; V gene: TRBV5-1; CDR3 length: 13; CDR3 protein: CASSPGQIYGYTF
J gene: TRBJ1-5; V gene: TRBV7-9; CDR3 length: 17; CDR3 protein: CASSRSTGTGGAQPQHF
J gene: TRBJ1-1; V gene: TRBV11-1; CDR3 length: 15; CDR3 protein: CASSHRDSESAEAFF
J gene: TRBJ2-1; V gene: TRBV21-1; CDR3 length: 16; CDR3 protein: CASSKVPGLATNEQFF
J gene: TRBJ2-5; V gene: TRBV5-3; CDR3 length: 16; CDR3 protein: CARSTSPTSGGETQYF
J gene: TRBJ2-1; V gene: TRBV24-1; CDR3 length: 15; CDR3 protein: CATSDPGQGRNEQFF
J gene: TRBJ1-4; V gene: TRBV5-6; CDR3 length: 15; CDR3 protein: CASSLPGQDSEKLFF
J gene: TRBJ2-3; V gene: TRBV6-5; CDR3 length: 16; CDR3 protein: CASSYSRTRRADTQYF
J gene: TRBJ2-7; V gene: TRBV30; CDR3 length: 13; CDR3 protein: CAWSGDNSYEQYF
J gene: TRBJ2-1; V gene: TRBV18; CDR3 length: 12; CDR3 protein: CASSPPRGEQFF
J gene: TRBJ1-6; V gene: TRBV6-6; CDR3 length: 15; CDR3 protein: CASSSWTGRNSPLHF